This record covers a single T cell receptor (beta chain). Its antigen is currently not known. No much larger clone is present one base from it, and per-base qualities are unavailable. Healthy HIV-negative adults with no recently reported acute infections or vaccinations were included as donors. Every donor was a Caucasian adult living in Nashville, Tennessee, USA. Magnetic negative selection was used to enrich CD4+ T cells, after which naive cells were positively selected on CD45RA and the negative fraction became the memory subset. Blood was collected by leukapheresis, and PBMCs were isolated by Ficoll-Histopaque density gradient centrifugation and then cryopreserved in liquid nitrogen vapor phase. Analytical flow cytometry was used to check the purity and quantity of each magnetically sorted T cell population. Genomic DNA was isolated from each sorted fraction and quantified by UV absorbance on a Nanodrop 2000c.

Using the deep immunoSEQ assay, multiplex PCR amplified TCR CDR3 regions from genomic DNA. Extracted genomic DNA from each cell subset was spread evenly across all wells of several immunoSEQ 96-well plates, with each plate serving as a replicate. For sorted subsets, about 200 ng genomic DNA, equal to some 30,000 T cell genomes, was loaded into each replicate PCR. The purified libraries were quantified using a Qubit 3.0 fluorometer, sized with a Bioanalyzer 2100, and then quantified again using the KAPA Library Quantification kit. Every immunoSEQ 96-well plate was sequenced on a separate single-read 150-cycle Illumina NextSeq 550 flow cell. The authors' analysis ran thus. Because the immunoSEQ output held only junctional sequences and lacked quality scores, the filtering could not match the filtering applied to full-length reads. To assign V/J genes and CDR3, sequences were annotated against IMGT germline references using PyIR, a Python wrapper for IgBLAST v1.9. Any read was removed if the V/J assignment was weak (E-value above 1e-6), the CDR3 was missing, or the read contained stop codons, out-of-frame junctions, or ambiguous translated residues. V3J clonotypes were defined as sequences sharing an identical inferred V gene, J gene, and CDR3 amino acid sequence. Percentage overlap between repertoires was computed as shared unique clonotypes divided by the size of the smaller repertoire. Richness of each repertoire was evaluated using RTK rarefaction, the Chao1 estimator, and Recon v2.1 estimates of unobserved clonotypes. Generation probabilities were computed with OLGA for all TCRbeta clonotypes obtained by the gDNA method from several donors. Drawn from immuneACCESS, this table holds only the in-frame rearrangements with V and J called that TCRdb kept. Clones are partly lost; checked studies trace under half to an unresolved V gene and leave the rest unexplained. Clonal size and the V and J genes are those of that table, whereas D and trimming came from the DNA. Across this sample there are about 2,500,000 clones, with approximately 94% seen only once. Clones ranked in the top ten supply more than 0.12% of the sample.

These data are taken from a study of shared clonotypes between healthy human individuals (dated by TCRdb to the early 2020s). In the study overall: Three men and a couple of women, aged 18 to 49 years, made up the cohort. To estimate repertoire size and how much clonotypes are shared between individuals, the study performed deep sequencing of blood TCR repertoires from roughly five healthy adults. To increase sequencing depth and limit assay-specific biases, different laboratories used diverse techniques to prepare libraries and sequence TCR repertoires. Per donor, leukapheresis produced somewhere between about 0.9 and 9.5 billion PBMCs. For each donor, CD4 naive and CD4 memory were each run on three plates, CD8 naive on two plates, and CD8 memory on one plate. The paper's findings and limits, for the study overall: Rarefaction of sorted-subset datasets indicated incomplete sequencing despite the large sequencing depth. Larger estimated clonotype richness was generally found for naive subsets than for memory subsets. Compared with non-shared clonotypes, clonotypes shared by all four sorted-subset donors had higher generation probabilities. Because the study included only a small number of donors, the genetic and exposure-history diversity represented was limited. Sampling was limited to blood, and TCR repertoires in tissue likely differ from TCR repertoires in blood. When a few donors were compared, the shared fraction of clonotypes was roughly 5% for naive CD4, about 4% for naive CD8, about 2.5% for memory CD4, and less than 0.5% for memory CD8. Pairwise subsampling indicated that sequencing depth was expected to affect the degree of clonotype sharing among donors.

Sequences SGHDT (CDR1) and YYEEEE (CDR2) are obtained from the germline V gene. The trim is 5 bases for V and 0 bases for J, with a gap of 18 bases between the germline ends. The CDR3, from cysteine to phenylalanine, totals 17 residues. The kept DNA is CDR3 alone, 51 bases in frame from the first base. The sequence links TRBV5-6 to TRBJ1-3; TRBD1 might be the D gene, on 5 matching bases. The source is a man aged 18 to 35 in good health. The sample was naive CD4+ T cells sorted from blood. This specimen's cell subset or site label, per the study, means: CD45RA+ positively selected. The CDR3 is CASRQQTDTRSGNTIYF. The DNA sequence is as follows: TGTGCCAGCAGGCAGCAGACGGACACCCGCTCTGGAAACACCATATATTTT.